This is a list of T cell receptor beta chains from one sample in a study of T cell responses to AZD1222 COVID-19 vaccine. Sequencing was performed with immunoSEQ multiplex PCR; in TCRdb, only in-frame clones are kept and a portion is missing. This sample carries about 150,000 clones, roughly 87% of them seen once, and the ten largest clones take approximately 2.5%. Sequenced material: peripheral blood, taken on day 0 of AZD1222 vaccination. These receptors all stem from an adult in good health. Both conserved end residues are part of each CDR3. A D gene is named only where the DNA matches it firmly. Size is stated for part of the rows, as once, few or many counts, or as a class when the clone is expanded.

>.|TRBV7-3|.|TRBJ2-2
TGTGCCAGCAGCTTAACAGTTTCGGGCACCGGGGAGCTGTTTTTT
CASSLTVSGTGELFF
>TRBD1|TRBV19|.|TRBJ2-7
TGTGCCAGCCAGGACAGGGGAATCCTAGACGAGCAGTACTTC
CASQDRGILDEQYF
>.|TRBV6-6|few|TRBJ2-1
TGTGCCAGCAGTTACTGGACAGCCGTCCACAATGAGCAGTTCTTC
CASSYWTAVHNEQFF
>TRBD2|TRBV11-3|.|TRBJ2-1
TGTGCCAGCAGCTTAGATGGACTAGCGGGCAATGAGCAGTTCTTC
CASSLDGLAGNEQFF
>TRBD1|TRBV7-2|once|TRBJ2-7
TGTGCCAGCAGCTCCCAGGGGGCAACGTCCTACGAGCAGTACTTC
CASSSQGATSYEQYF
>.|TRBV7-6|.|TRBJ1-3
TGTGCCAGCAGCTTACAAGTCGGCCGCGCACTCCTCTTTGGAAACACCATATATTTT
CASSLQVGRALLFGNTIYF
>.|TRBV5-6|.|TRBJ1-4
TGTGCCAGCAGCTGGGGCCGGACGGCAACTAATGAAAAACTGTTTTTT
CASSWGRTATNEKLFF
>TRBD2|TRBV5-5|.|TRBJ2-1
TGTGCCCGCCGCGGGGGGGCCGGGACTAGCGGGGCAGGGGAGTTCTTC
CARRGGAGTSGAGEFF
>.|TRBV3-1/TRBV3-2|.|TRBJ1-2
TGTGCCAGCAGCCAAGACAAGGGGCGACTGAACTATGGCTACACCTTC
CASSQDKGRLNYGYTF
>.|TRBV18|.|TRBJ1-1
TGTGCCAGCTCTCCAAGACAGGACCTTAACACTGAAGCTTTCTTT
CASSPRQDLNTEAFF
>.|TRBV7-9|.|TRBJ1-1
TGTGCCAGCAGCGCCCAGGGGTTTGAAGCTTTCTTT
CASSAQGFEAFF
>TRBD1|TRBV30|.|TRBJ1-3
TGTGCCTGGAGTACAGGGGGAGGTGGAAACACCATATATTTT
CAWSTGGGGNTIYF
>.|TRBV2|few|TRBJ1-2
TGTGCCAGCAGTGGGGGGTATGGCTATGGCTACACCTTC
CASSGGYGYGYTF
>TRBD2|TRBV7-9|.|TRBJ2-7
TGTGCCAGCAGCCAGGTCCAGCGGGGCACCTACGAGCAGTACTTC
CASSQVQRGTYEQYF
>TRBD2|TRBV5-4|.|TRBJ2-1
TGTGCCAGCAGGGGGACTAGCGGGAGCTCCTACAATGAGCAGTTCTTC
CASRGTSGSSYNEQFF
>.|TRBV28|.|TRBJ1-1
TGTGCCAGCAGCCAGGAGGGGGTAGGGAACACTGAAGCTTTCTTT
CASSQEGVGNTEAFF
>.|TRBV5-1|.|TRBJ1-1
TGCGCCAGCAGCATTGATGCGGGTGACACTGAAGCTTTCTTT
CASSIDAGDTEAFF
>TRBD1|TRBV19|.|TRBJ1-1
TGTGCCAGTAGTCATCCGGGACAGGTCACTGAAGCTTTCTTT
CASSHPGQVTEAFF
>.|TRBV7-9|.|TRBJ1-2
TGTGCCAGCAGCTCCTATAGCTCTTTCGAGACCTTC
CASSSYSSFETF
>.|TRBV3-1/TRBV3-2|.|TRBJ2-1
TGTGCCAGCACCCACAGGGAGGGCTACAATGAGCAGTTCTTC
CASTHREGYNEQFF
>TRBD2|TRBV6-6|.|TRBJ2-1
TGTGCCAGCAGTCCAGCTAGCGGGCACACCAGGAGGGGGAATGAGCAGTTCTTC
CASSPASGHTRRGNEQFF
>.|TRBV3-1/TRBV3-2|once|TRBJ2-2
TGTGCCAGCAGAAGCGGGTTCACCGGGGAGCTGTTTTTT
CASRSGFTGELFF
>TRBD1|TRBV28|.|TRBJ2-1
TGTGCCAGCAGTTTAGGGACCGGGACAGGGGACAATGAGCAGTTCTTC
CASSLGTGTGDNEQFF
>TRBD2|TRBV24-1|.|TRBJ2-7
TGTGCCACCAGTGACTCAGCGGGACTCACCTACGAGCAGTACTTC
CATSDSAGLTYEQYF
>.|TRBV4-2|.|TRBJ2-5
TGTGCCAGCAGCCAAGATCTTAGGGCCCAGACCCAGTACTTC
CASSQDLRAQTQYF
>.|TRBV29-1|.|TRBJ1-2
TGCAGCGTTGCGCGGGACCGGAGTTATGGCTACACCTTC
CSVARDRSYGYTF
>TRBD1|TRBV19|.|TRBJ1-2
TGTGCCAGTAACACCCAGGACAGGCCCTATGGCTACACCTTC
CASNTQDRPYGYTF
>.|TRBV11-3|few|TRBJ1-1
TGTGCCAGCAGCTTAGAGGGGGGCACTGAAGCTTTCTTT
CASSLEGGTEAFF
>.|TRBV18|.|TRBJ2-1
TGTGCCAGCTCACCACTAGCGGCAAACTACAATGAGCAGTTCTTC
CASSPLAANYNEQFF
>TRBD1|TRBV19|.|TRBJ1-2
TGTGCCAGCCGACAGGGGGCAATTGGCTACACCTTC
CASRQGAIGYTF
>TRBD1|TRBV7-9|.|TRBJ1-3
TGTGCCAGCAGCTCCGGGACAGGGGCGCGTGGAAACACCATATATTTT
CASSSGTGARGNTIYF
>.|TRBV5-1|.|TRBJ1-3
TGCGCCAGCAGCTCAGCCGGGACCGCCGGACACACCATATATTTT
CASSSAGTAGHTIYF
>.|TRBV12-3/TRBV12-4|.|TRBJ1-1
TGTGCCAGCCCAACCGAGGGGTTTACGGCGGCTTTCTTT
CASPTEGFTAAFF
>.|TRBV5-1|.|TRBJ2-2
TGCGCCAGCAGCTCGACATCTCTCAACACCGGGGAGCTGTTTTTT
CASSSTSLNTGELFF
>.|TRBV6-1|.|TRBJ1-5
TGTGCCAGCAGTGAAGATTCAGGTCCGAATCAGCCCCAGCATTTT
CASSEDSGPNQPQHF
>TRBD1|TRBV3-1/TRBV3-2|.|TRBJ2-4
TGTGCCAGCAGCCCTTCGGACAGGGCAGGGAACATTCAGTACTTC
CASSPSDRAGNIQYF
>TRBD1|TRBV29-1|.|TRBJ1-1
TGCAGCGTTTGGGACAGGGGGCGTAGAATCACTGAAGCTTTCTTT
CSVWDRGRRITEAFF
>.|TRBV5-1|.|TRBJ1-2
TGCGCCAGCAGCTTGTGGGTCGCAGGGACTAACTATGGCTACACCTTC
CASSLWVAGTNYGYTF
>.|TRBV21-1|.|TRBJ2-7
TGTGCCAGCAGCAGCCTACTAGCGGGGAACTCCTACGAGCAGTACTTC
CASSSLLAGNSYEQYF